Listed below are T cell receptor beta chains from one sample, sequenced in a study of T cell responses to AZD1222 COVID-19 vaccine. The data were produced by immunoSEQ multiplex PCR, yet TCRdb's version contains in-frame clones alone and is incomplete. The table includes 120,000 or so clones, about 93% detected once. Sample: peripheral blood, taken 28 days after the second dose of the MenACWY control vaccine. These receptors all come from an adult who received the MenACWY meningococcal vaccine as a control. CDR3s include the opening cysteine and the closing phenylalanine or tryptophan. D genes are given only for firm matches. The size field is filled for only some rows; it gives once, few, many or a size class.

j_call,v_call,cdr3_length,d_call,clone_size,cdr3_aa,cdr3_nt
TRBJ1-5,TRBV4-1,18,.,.,CASSQEGLRGDSNQPQHF,TGCGCCAGCAGCCAAGAGGGCCTTCGAGGGGATAGCAATCAGCCCCAGCATTTT
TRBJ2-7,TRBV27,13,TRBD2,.,CASNPGTSGLSYF,TGTGCCAGCAACCCCGGGACTAGCGGTCTCTCGTACTTC
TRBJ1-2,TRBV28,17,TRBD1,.,CASSLYDRDRDAHGYTF,TGTGCCAGCAGTTTATACGACCGGGACAGGGATGCTCATGGCTACACCTTC
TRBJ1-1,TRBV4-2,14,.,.,CASSQHRLNTEAFF,TGTGCCAGCAGCCAACACAGGCTGAACACTGAAGCTTTCTTT
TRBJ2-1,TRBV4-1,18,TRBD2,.,CASSQGTSGGAFFGEQFF,TGCGCCAGCAGCCAAGGGACTAGCGGGGGGGCCTTTTTCGGTGAGCAGTTCTTC
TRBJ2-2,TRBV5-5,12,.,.,CASSQNVGELFF,TGTGCCAGCAGCCAGAATGTCGGGGAGCTGTTTTTT
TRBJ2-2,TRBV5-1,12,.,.,CASSWGTGELFF,TGCGCCAGCAGCTGGGGGACCGGGGAGCTGTTTTTT
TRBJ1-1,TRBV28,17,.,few,CASSSPPGGQANTEAFF,TGTGCCAGCAGTTCACCCCCCGGAGGGCAGGCAAACACTGAAGCTTTCTTT
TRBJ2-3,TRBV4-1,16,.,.,CASSSNWDLNTDTQYF,TGCGCCAGCAGTTCCAACTGGGACCTTAACACAGATACGCAGTATTTT
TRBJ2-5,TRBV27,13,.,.,CASRYSSAGTQYF,TGTGCCAGCAGGTACAGCTCCGCAGGGACCCAGTACTTC
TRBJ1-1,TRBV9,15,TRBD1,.,CASSSGDRGLAEAFF,TGTGCCAGCAGCTCGGGTGACAGGGGGTTGGCTGAAGCTTTCTTT
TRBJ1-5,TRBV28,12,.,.,CASSLNNQPQHF,TGTGCCAGCAGTTTAAATAATCAGCCCCAGCATTTT
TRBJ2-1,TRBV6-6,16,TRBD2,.,CASSYGLASSYNEQFF,TGTGCCAGCAGTTACGGACTAGCAAGCTCCTACAATGAGCAGTTCTTC
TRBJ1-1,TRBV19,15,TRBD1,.,CASASGSNRDRKAFF,TGTGCCAGCGCGTCGGGGAGCAACCGGGACAGGAAAGCTTTCTTT
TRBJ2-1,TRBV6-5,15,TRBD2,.,CASGLAGGRYNEQFF,TGTGCCAGCGGGCTAGCGGGGGGGCGGTACAATGAGCAGTTCTTC
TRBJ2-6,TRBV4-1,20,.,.,CASSFSLGVGAVSGANVLTF,TGCGCCAGCAGCTTCAGTCTGGGTGTGGGTGCAGTCTCTGGGGCCAACGTCCTGACTTTC
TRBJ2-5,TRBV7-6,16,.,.,CASSLARAGVQETQYF,TGTGCCAGCAGCTTAGCCCGGGCAGGAGTTCAAGAGACCCAGTACTTC
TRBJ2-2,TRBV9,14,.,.,CASSVSPGTGELFF,TGTGCCAGCAGCGTAAGTCCAGGCACCGGGGAGCTGTTTTTT
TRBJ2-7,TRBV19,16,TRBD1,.,CASSPPWTGVPYEQYF,TGTGCCAGTAGTCCTCCTTGGACAGGGGTTCCCTACGAGCAGTACTTC
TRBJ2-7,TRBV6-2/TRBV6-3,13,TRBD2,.,CASRPGLDYEQYF,TGTGCCAGCCGCCCGGGACTAGACTACGAGCAGTACTTC
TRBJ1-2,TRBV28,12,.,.,CAGSAGPYGYTF,TGTGCCGGATCAGCGGGACCCTATGGCTACACCTTC
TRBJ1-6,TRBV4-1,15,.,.,CASSQDSRGNSPLHF,TGCGCCAGCAGCCAAGACAGTAGGGGAAATTCACCCCTCCACTTT